The next 27 T cell receptor beta chains were all read from a single sample in a study of beta chain features in type 1 diabetes. Of the isolated RNA, all was reverse transcribed, and so the sequenced material was expressed TCRB transcripts. The table came from immunoSEQ multiplex PCR; TCRdb's copy has only in-frame clones and leaves some out. The sample has 160,000 or so clones, around 9.7% seen once; the top ten hold 0.7%. Their target antigens are unknown. Study findings and constraints: Type 1 diabetes patients showed a moderate but significant shortening of TCRB CDR3s in all four CD4+ subsets.

The sample taken for sequencing was central memory CD4+ T cells from blood. Source of these receptors: a woman in her thirties with type 1 diabetes.

The chain joins TRBV7-8 to TRBJ2-1; D ambiguous. Per germline, CDR1 SGHVS and CDR2 FQNEAQ. This CDR3 spans 17 amino acids. V was clipped by 0 bases and J by 2 bases, with 14 bases between them. The DNA for the CDR3 is TGTGCCAGCAGCTTAGCGGGCTTGACCCAACCCTACAATGAGCAGTTCTTC. Its protein is CASSLAGLTQPYNEQFF.

The genes are TRBV6-6 and TRBJ2-3; 7 bases fit TRBD1. Germline V gene sequence: CDR1 MNHNY, CDR2 SVGAGI (reference sequence). The CDR3 spans 15 residues. J gave up 1 base and V 5 bases, and 6 bases lay outside the gene matches. The CDR3 nucleotides read TGTGCCAGCAGTGACCGGGACAGACGCACAGATACGCAGTATTTT. The encoded protein is CASSDRDRRTDTQYF.

The genes are TRBV28 and TRBJ1-5; 7 positions agree with TRBD1. The trim removed 6 bases at V and 8 bases at J, leaving 10 bases unmatched. CDR1 and CDR2 from the germline V gene are MDHEN and SYDVKM. The CDR3 has 14 amino acids. The CDR3 DNA reads TGTGCCAGCAGGGGTGAGAGGGGGCTGGAGCCCCAGCATTTT. This sequence encodes CASRGERGLEPQHF.

The chain is built from TRBV11-2 and TRBJ2-1; D is unresolved. V was pared by 2 bases and J by 9 bases, with 8 bases between. Germline V gene sequence: CDR1 SGHAT, CDR2 FQNNGV. The CDR3 is made up of 12 amino acids. The CDR3 reads CASSLNTGEQFF. CDR3 sequence (DNA): TGTGCCAGCAGCTTAAACACGGGTGAGCAGTTCTTC.

This clone was counted between two and nine times. The chain combines TRBV27 with TRBJ2-5; 11 bases align to TRBD2. The germline gives CDR1 MNHEY, CDR2 SMNVEV (reference sequence). This CDR3 is built from 15 residues. Unmatched junction bases numbered 4, after V lost 4 bases and J lost 3 bases. CDR3 region: CASSSSLAGEETQYF. CDR3 sequence (DNA): TGTGCCAGCAGTTCATCACTAGCGGGAGAAGAGACCCAGTACTTC.

This clone was detected only a few times. This chain uses TRBV13 with TRBJ2-2; no clear D gene. The CDR3 covers 14 residues. The ends were cut back, 5 bases at V and 5 bases at J, with 12 bases in the middle. Per the germline V gene, CDR1 is PRHDT and CDR2 is FYEKMQ (reference sequence). CDR3 sequence: CASSVGVGTGELFF. In DNA, the CDR3 is TGTGCCAGCAGCGTCGGAGTGGGTACCGGGGAGCTGTTTTTT.

The gene calls are TRBV5-1 and TRBJ2-7, with TRBD2 identical over 10 bases. Germline CDR1 is SGHRS and CDR2 is YFSETQ. The CDR3 loop spans 14 amino acids. After removal of 6 bases from V and 6 bases from J, the junction contained 9 bases not matched to a gene. The DNA for the CDR3 is TGCGCCAGCACCGATCCTAGCGGGAGTAGCGAGCAGTACTTC. Translation gives CASTDPSGSSEQYF.

The genes are TRBV7-8 and TRBJ2-5; the D gene is possibly TRBD2 (6 bases). V shed 5 bases and J shed 2 bases, with 9 bases lying between them. This CDR3 has 13 amino acids. Germline CDR1 reads SGHVS; CDR2 reads FQNEAQ. CDR3 residues: CASSPGLQETQYF. The CDR3 DNA sequence: TGTGCCAGCAGCCCCGGACTACAAGAGACCCAGTACTTC.

V usage is TRBV2 and J usage is TRBJ2-3; 7 bases fit TRBD2. The ends lost 0 bases at V and 6 bases at J; junction bases unmatched: 6. CDR1 and CDR2 (germline): SNHLY, FYNNEI. CDR3 length: 15 amino acids. CDR3 nucleotide sequence: TGTGCCAGCAGTGAAGCGGGAGGGCTCAGGGATACGCAGTATTTT. Encoded protein: CASSEAGGLRDTQYF.

The V call is TRBV6-1, the J call TRBJ2-2, with D perhaps matching TRBD2 (5 bases). With 5 bases removed from V and 11 bases from J, the gap between germline ends came to 12 bases. CDR3 length equals 12 residues. Germline V CDR1 and CDR2: MNHNS, SASEGT. The CDR3, as DNA: TGTGCCAGCAGTTTAGCGCCAGGCGAGCTGTTTTTT. Protein sequence: CASSLAPGELFF.

This clone was observed a handful of times. This chain links TRBV5-1 with TRBJ2-5; D gene unclear. CDR1 SGHRS and CDR2 YFSETQ come from the germline V gene. This CDR3 is 14 amino acids long. V lost 0 bases and J lost 3, with 9 bases in between. This chain's CDR3 is CASSLESSEETQYF. As DNA, the CDR3 is TGCGCCAGCAGCTTGGAATCGAGCGAAGAGACCCAGTACTTC.

This clone has more than one count but fewer than ten. This chain uses TRBV2 with TRBJ2-2; the match to TRBD1 covers 7 bases. With V trimmed by 4 bases and J by 5 bases, 4 bases remained unmatched. The CDR3 spans 14 residues. Germline CDR1 reads SNHLY; CDR2 reads FYNNEI. CDR3 nucleotides: TGTGCCAGCAGTGGACAGGGAAGGACCGGGGAGCTGTTTTTT. Translated: CASSGQGRTGELFF.

The chain recombines TRBV10-1 with TRBJ2-7; D perhaps matches TRBD2 (5 bases). The CDR3 has 14 residues. Between the trimmed V and J ends, which lost 2 bases and 0 bases, there was a span of 8 bases. Germline-derived CDR1 and CDR2 are WNHNN and SYGVQD (reference sequence). CDR3 loop: CASSEVRDSYEQYF. The CDR3 DNA is TGCGCCAGCAGTGAGGTCCGGGACTCCTACGAGCAGTACTTC.

The chain couples TRBV9 to TRBJ2-7, with D perhaps matching TRBD1 (6 bases). The germline V gene has CDR1 SGDLS and CDR2 YYNGEE. The V end lost 0 bases, the J end lost 1 base, and 14 bases lay between the germline ends. The length of the CDR3 is 16 residues. This chain's CDR3 is CASSVGPRGGSYEQYF. In nucleotides, the CDR3 is TGTGCCAGCAGCGTAGGACCGCGAGGGGGTTCCTACGAGCAGTACTTC. Based on the CDR3 plus reference TRBV9 and TRBJ2-7, the full variable domain is DSGVTQTPKHLITATGQRVTLRCSPRSGDLSVYWYQQSLDQGLQFLIQYYNGEERAKGNILERFSAQQFPDLHSELNLSSLELGDSALYFCASSVGPRGGSYEQYFGPGTRLTVT.

This clone was counted a few times. The V call is TRBV5-1, the J call TRBJ2-1; 8 bases fit TRBD1. CDR1 and CDR2 from the germline V gene are SGHRS and YFSETQ. The CDR3 consists of 14 residues. V trimming: 6 bases; J trimming: 9 bases; junction bases outside the gene matches: 11. As DNA, the CDR3 is TGCGCCAGCAACCTAAACAGGGGGTACGGTGAGCAGTTCTTC. This gives the protein CASNLNRGYGEQFF.

This clone showed up just a few times. V is TRBV19 and J is TRBJ1-2; D unresolved. The CDR3 sequence is 13 residues long. Deletions cut 4 bases from V and 8 bases from J, with 14 bases between. CDR1 and CDR2 (germline): LNHDA, SQIVND (reference sequence). CDR3 amino acids: CASSTRRSMGYTF. In nucleotides, the CDR3 is TGTGCCAGTAGTACTCGACGGAGTATGGGCTACACCTTC.

In this sample, this clone turned up a few times. V and J are TRBV4-1 and TRBJ2-7; TRBD2 agrees at 11 bases. CDR3 size: 14 residues. Germline V CDR1 and CDR2: MGHRA, YSYEKL. V gave up 4 bases and J gave up 7 bases; unmatched junction bases: 6. CDR3 region: CASSPGLAAPEQYF. The CDR3 region has the DNA TGCGCCAGCAGCCCGGGACTAGCGGCCCCTGAGCAGTACTTC.

This clone has just a few counts. The chain employs TRBV5-1 and TRBJ2-2, with 8 bases fitting TRBD1. Germline values: CDR1 SGHRS, CDR2 YFSETQ. Trimming at V came to 1 base and at J to 4 bases, leaving 0 bases not matched to a gene. There are 14 residues in the CDR3. Here the CDR3 DNA reads TGCGCCAGCAGCTTGACAGGGGGCACCGGGGAGCTGTTTTTT. This encodes CASSLTGGTGELFF.

This clone has a count of ten or more. V is TRBV14 and J is TRBJ2-1, with D perhaps matching TRBD2 (6 bases). The V and J ends lost 0 bases and 14 bases respectively, with 14 bases between them. Germline CDR1 reads SGHDN; CDR2 reads FVKESK. CDR3 length: 13 residues. This chain's CDR3 is CASSQDRGLTKFF. In DNA, the CDR3 is TGTGCCAGCAGCCAAGATCGGGGGTTAACGAAGTTCTTC.

Only a few counts were recorded for this clone. The chain couples TRBV5-1 to TRBJ1-5; 7 nucleotides line up with TRBD1. V was pared by 2 bases and J by 3 bases, with 2 bases of the junction left unmatched. The V gene's germline CDR1 is SGHRS and CDR2 YFSETQ. The CDR3 sequence is 14 residues long. The CDR3, as DNA: TGCGCCAGCAGCTTAGGACAGGACAATCAGCCCCAGCATTTT. Translated, it gives CASSLGQDNQPQHF.

V usage is TRBV11-3 and J usage is TRBJ1-1; TRBD1 aligns across 9 bases. From germline, CDR1 is SGHNT and CDR2 YENEEA. The CDR3 has 16 residues. V lost 5 bases to trimming and J lost 1 base; unmatched junction nucleotides: 8. For the CDR3, the DNA is TGTGCCAGCAGCCCCGGACAGGGGACAGGGAACACTGAAGCTTTCTTT. This codes for CASSPGQGTGNTEAFF.

This clone was observed at least ten times. Other DNA sequences in this specimen translate into the identical CDR3. V is TRBV2 and J is TRBJ2-1; 13 bases are shared with TRBD2. CDR1 SNHLY and CDR2 FYNNEI come from the germline V gene. The CDR3 consists of 15 residues. V dropped 6 bases and J dropped 6; count of bases not matched to a gene: 5. The CDR3 region is CASRRTSGSANEQFF. DNA of the CDR3: TGTGCCAGCAGGAGGACTAGCGGGAGCGCCAATGAGCAGTTCTTC.

This clone was seen only a few times. In the same sample, other DNA sequences code for this CDR3. This chain joins TRBV7-9 and TRBJ1-2; TRBD1 agrees at 7 bases. The CDR3 runs to 14 residues. Germline CDR1 reads SEHNR; CDR2 reads FQNEAQ (reference sequence). Trimming cost V 1 base and J 4 bases; bases outside gene matches: 3. The CDR3: CASSLGQGGYGYTF. The CDR3 DNA reads as TGTGCCAGCAGCTTAGGACAGGGCGGCTATGGCTACACCTTC.

This clone came up a few times. CDR3 in amino acids: CASRSAGRAYEQYF. The CDR3 bases are TGTGCCAGCAGGTCAGCGGGTAGAGCCTACGAGCAGTACTTC. This rearrangement joins TRBV6-5 to TRBJ2-7, with D tentatively TRBD2 (6 bases). CDR3 length: 14 residues. V was pared by 6 bases and J by 2 bases, with 14 bases between. The germline V gene encodes CDR1 MNHEY and CDR2 SVGAGI.

This clone has more than one count but fewer than ten. This sequence joins TRBV7-3 and TRBJ2-3, with TRBD1 matching 9 bases. Germline V CDR1 and CDR2: SGHTA, FQGTGA. This CDR3 is built from 14 residues. V lost 6 bases, J lost 5 bases, and 6 bases stayed unmatched. The CDR3 reads CASRFGTGRDTQYF. The CDR3 DNA reads TGTGCCAGCAGGTTCGGGACAGGGCGAGATACGCAGTATTTT.

The sample holds a few counts of this clone. This rearrangement joins TRBV18 to TRBJ2-1; 9 bases match TRBD2. This CDR3 region has 18 residues. J was trimmed by 7 bases and V by 2 bases; bases with no gene match: 15. The V gene's germline CDR1 is KGHSH and CDR2 LQKENI. The CDR3 spells CASSPTVAGAGYHNEQFF. DNA for the CDR3: TGTGCCAGCTCACCAACGGTAGCGGGAGCAGGATATCATAATGAGCAGTTCTTC.

This sequence joins TRBV7-3 and TRBJ2-1, with TRBD2 matching over 8 bases. V shed 5 bases, J shed 8 bases, and the junction held 8 bases outside the gene matches. Germline CDR1 is SGHTA and CDR2 is FQGTGA. The CDR3 is 14 residues long. In DNA form, the CDR3 reads TGTGCCAGCAGCCCCGGACTAGCTTGGGATGAGCAGTTCTTC. It yields the protein CASSPGLAWDEQFF.